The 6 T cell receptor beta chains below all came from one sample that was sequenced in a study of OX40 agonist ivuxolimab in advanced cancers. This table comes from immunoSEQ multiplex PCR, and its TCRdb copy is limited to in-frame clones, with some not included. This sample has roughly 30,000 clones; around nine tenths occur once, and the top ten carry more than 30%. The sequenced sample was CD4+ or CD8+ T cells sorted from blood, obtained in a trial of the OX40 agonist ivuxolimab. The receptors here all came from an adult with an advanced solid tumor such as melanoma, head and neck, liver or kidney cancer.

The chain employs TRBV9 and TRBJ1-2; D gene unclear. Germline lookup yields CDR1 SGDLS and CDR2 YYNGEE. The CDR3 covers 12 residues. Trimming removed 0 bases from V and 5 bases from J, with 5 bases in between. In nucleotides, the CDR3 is TGTGCCAGCAGCGTAGACAGTTATGGCTACACCTTC. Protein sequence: CASSVDSYGYTF.

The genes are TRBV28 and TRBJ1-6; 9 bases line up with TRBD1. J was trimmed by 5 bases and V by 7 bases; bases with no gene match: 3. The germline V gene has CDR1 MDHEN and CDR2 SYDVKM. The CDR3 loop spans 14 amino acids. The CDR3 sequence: CASTGQGNNSPLHF. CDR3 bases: TGTGCCAGCACGGGACAGGGAAATAATTCACCCCTCCACTTT. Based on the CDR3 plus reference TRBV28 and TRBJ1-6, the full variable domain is DVKVTQSSRYLVKRTGEKVFLECVQDMDHENMFWYRQDPGLGLRLIYFSYDVKMKEKGDIPEGYSVSREKKERFSLILESASTNQTSMYLCASTGQGNNSPLHFGNGTRLTVT.

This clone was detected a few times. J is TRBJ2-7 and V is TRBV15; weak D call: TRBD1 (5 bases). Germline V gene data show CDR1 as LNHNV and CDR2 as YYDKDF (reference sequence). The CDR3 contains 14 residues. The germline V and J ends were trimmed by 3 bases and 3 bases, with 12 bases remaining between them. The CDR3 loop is CATSRDRQIYEQYF. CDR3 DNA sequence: TGTGCCACCAGCAGGGACCGACAGATCTACGAGCAGTACTTC. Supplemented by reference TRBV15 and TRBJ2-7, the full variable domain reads DAMVIQNPRYQVTQFGKPVTLSCSQTLNHNVMYWYQQKSSQAPKLLFHYYDKDFNNEADTPDNFQSRRPNTSFCFLDIRSPGLGDTAMYLCATSRDRQIYEQYFGPGTRLTVT.

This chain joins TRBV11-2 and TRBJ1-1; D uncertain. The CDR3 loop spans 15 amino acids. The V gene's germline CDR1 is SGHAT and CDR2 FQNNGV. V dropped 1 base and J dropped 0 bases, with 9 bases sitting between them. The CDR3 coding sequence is TGTGCCAGCAGCTTAGGACCACCCCTGAACACTGAAGCTTTCTTT. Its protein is CASSLGPPLNTEAFF.

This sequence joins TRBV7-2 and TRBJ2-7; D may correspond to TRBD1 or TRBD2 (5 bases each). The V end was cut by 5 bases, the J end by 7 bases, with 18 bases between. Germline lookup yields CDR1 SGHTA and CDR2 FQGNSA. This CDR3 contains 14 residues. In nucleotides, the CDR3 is TGTGCCAGCAGCCCCCCGGGGCCCCGCAAAGAGCAGTACTTC. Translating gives CASSPPGPRKEQYF.

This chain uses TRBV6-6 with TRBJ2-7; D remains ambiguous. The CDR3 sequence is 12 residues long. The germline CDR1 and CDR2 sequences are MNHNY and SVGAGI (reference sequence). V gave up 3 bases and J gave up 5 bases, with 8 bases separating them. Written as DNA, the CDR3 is TGTGCCAGCAGTTATACCGACCACGAGCAGTACTTC. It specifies CASSYTDHEQYF.